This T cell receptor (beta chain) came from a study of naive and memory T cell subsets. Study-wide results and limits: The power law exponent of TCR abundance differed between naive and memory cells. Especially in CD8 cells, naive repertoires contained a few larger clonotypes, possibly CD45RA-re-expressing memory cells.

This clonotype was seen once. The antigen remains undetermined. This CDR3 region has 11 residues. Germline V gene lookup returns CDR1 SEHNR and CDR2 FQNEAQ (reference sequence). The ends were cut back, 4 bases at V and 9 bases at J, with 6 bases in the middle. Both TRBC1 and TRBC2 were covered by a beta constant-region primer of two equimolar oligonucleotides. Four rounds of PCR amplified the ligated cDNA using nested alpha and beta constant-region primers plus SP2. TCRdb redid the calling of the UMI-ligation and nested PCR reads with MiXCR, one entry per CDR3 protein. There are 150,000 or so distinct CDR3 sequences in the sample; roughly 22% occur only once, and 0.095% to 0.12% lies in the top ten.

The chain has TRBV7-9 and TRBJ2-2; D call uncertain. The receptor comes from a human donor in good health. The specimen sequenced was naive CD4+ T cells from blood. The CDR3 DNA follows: TGTGCCAGCAGCTCCCTATGGGAGCTGTTTTTT. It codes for CASSSLWELFF.